This T cell receptor (beta chain) comes out of a study of blood T cells in healthy people across ages. Study-level results: Any changes in expanded clonotypes were possibly confounded, as donor CMV status remained unknown.

Remarks on this clonotype: Its target is unknown.

It was with a sample-barcoded 5' primer and a J-beta primer mix that a second PCR of roughly 7 to 11 cycles was run. Sequencing yielded, for each sample, at least 3 million paired-end reads carrying CDR3. One entry per CDR3 protein results from TCRdb running MiXCR on the 5' RACE reads. There are 630,000 or so distinct CDR3 sequences in the sample; roughly 32% occur only once, and over 15% lies in the top ten. The CDR3 length is 16 residues. V lost 5 bases, J lost 0 bases, and 5 bases stayed unmatched. Germline CDR1 reads LGHNA; CDR2 reads YNFKEQ. The V call is TRBV4-2, the J call TRBJ2-2, with 8 nucleotides matching TRBD1. This receptor was identified in a woman aged 80 or over in good health. Material for sequencing was blood. The DNA of the CDR3 is TGTGCCAGCAGCTACCACAGGGGGGCGAACACCGGGGAGCTGTTTTTT. This codes for CASSYHRGANTGELFF.